This TCR beta chain comes out of a study of shared clonotypes between healthy human individuals. Findings of the study overall: What limited the represented genetic and exposure-history diversity was the small number of donors.

The table came from immunoSEQ multiplex PCR; TCRdb's copy has only in-frame clones and leaves some out. The top ten hold less than 2% of the sample, which has approximately 1.9 million clones, approximately 92% seen once. In the case of this clone: Its antigen is not identified.

The naive CD8 population came from CD45RO-negative cells selected for CCR7, without terminally differentiated effector memory CD45RA+ cells. CDR3 length: 13 amino acids. Germline V CDR1 and CDR2: MDHEN, SYDVKM. V shed 7 bases and J shed 6 bases, with 15 bases lying between them. The specimen was naive CD8+ T cells from PBMCs. This chain connects TRBV28 to TRBJ1-2; D ambiguous. This TCR was sampled from a man aged 18-30 years in good health. Some clones in this sample may be carry-over from other donors' samples. CDR3 bases: TGTGCCAGCACCCTCCCCCCGTCTGATGGCTACACCTTC. It translates to CASTLPPSDGYTF.